These 20 T cell receptor beta chains were sequenced from one sample in a study of T cells after yellow fever vaccination. TCRdb processed the 5' RACE reads anew with MiXCR; each CDR3 protein has one entry. This table holds about 360,000 distinct CDR3 sequences, about 6.2% found once. Sequencing was performed on PBMCs, taken 5 days after the yellow fever booster vaccination. The receptors derive from a man in his thirties or forties who received the YFV17D yellow fever vaccine.

This clonotype was detected many times. The V gene is TRBV7-2, the J gene TRBJ2-7, with D uncertain. Per the germline V gene, CDR1 is SGHTA and CDR2 is FQGNSA. V was shortened by 4 bases and J by 5 bases, with 15 bases between the two germline ends. The length of the CDR3 is 14 residues. The CDR3 is CASSSGSEYHEQYF. In DNA, the CDR3 is TGTGCCAGCAGCTCCGGGTCAGAGTACCACGAGCAGTACTTC. Full variable domain (outside the CDR3, taken from reference TRBV7-2 and TRBJ2-7): GAGVSQSPSNKVTEKGKDVELRCDPISGHTALYWYRQSLGQGLEFLIYFQGNSAPDKSGLPSDRFSAERTGGSVSTLTIQRTQQEDSAVYLCASSSGSEYHEQYFGPGTRLTVT.

The chain combines TRBV10-3 with TRBJ2-3; a weak D match, TRBD1 (6 bases). Germline CDR1 is ENHRY and CDR2 is SYGVKD. The V and J ends lost 9 bases and 5 bases respectively, with 15 bases between them. There are 13 residues in the CDR3. The CDR3, as DNA: TGTGCCATACGGGACAATGGGATAGATACGCAGTATTTT. Protein: CAIRDNGIDTQYF.

This clonotype was seen at least ten times. This chain joins TRBV20-1 and TRBJ1-2; TRBD1 is a possible D gene (5 bases). This CDR3 contains 12 residues. Trimming removed 1 base at V and 4 bases at J, with 7 bases between. Looked up from germline, CDR1 is DFQATT and CDR2 is SNEGSKA (reference sequence). The DNA for the CDR3 is TGCAGTGCTAGAGCGGGGACCTATGGCTACACCTTC. It is translated as CSARAGTYGYTF.

This clonotype was observed a few times. The chain is built from TRBV30 and TRBJ1-1; maybe TRBD1 (5 bases). Germline V gene sequence: CDR1 GTSNPN, CDR2 SVGIG (reference sequence). The CDR3 loop spans 13 amino acids. V was clipped by 8 bases and J by 0 bases, with 13 bases between them. For the CDR3, the DNA is TGTGCCCTGAGGGGAATTATGAACACTGAAGCTTTCTTT. This encodes CALRGIMNTEAFF.

The chain uses TRBV6-1 and TRBJ2-5, with TRBD2 as a possible D gene (5 bases). The germline V gene has CDR1 MNHNS and CDR2 SASEGT. V lost 6 bases and J 11 bases, leaving 19 bases between the germline ends. There are 13 residues in the CDR3. CDR3 coding DNA: TGTGCCAGCAGGCTCCCGCTAGCCCAATCTCAGTACTTC. It specifies CASRLPLAQSQYF.

The sample holds a few counts of this clonotype. The chain is built from TRBV5-4 and TRBJ2-7, with D perhaps matching TRBD1 or TRBD2 (6 bases each). CDR1 and CDR2 from the germline V gene are SGHNT and YYREEE (reference sequence). This CDR3 comprises 14 residues. Trimming pared 4 bases from V and 5 bases from J, leaving 16 bases between. The CDR3 coding sequence is TGTGCCAGCAGCCTAAAAGGGGGGAGAAACGAGCAGTACTTC. Translated, it gives CASSLKGGRNEQYF.

This clonotype is medium-sized within its sample. Here the CDR3 DNA reads TGTGCCAGCAGCTTGGACACCGGGGAGCTGTTTTTT. Encoded protein: CASSLDTGELFF. This chain joins TRBV12-3 or TRBV12-4 and TRBJ2-2; no firm D call. This CDR3 region has 12 residues. V was trimmed by 6 bases and J by 3 bases, leaving 5 bases between them.

This clonotype occurred a few times. The chain joins TRBV6-2 or TRBV6-3 to TRBJ2-5; D is unresolved. Germline V CDR1 and CDR2: MNHEY, SVGEGT. V lost 0 bases and J lost 5, with 10 bases in between. The CDR3 spans 14 residues. CDR3 nucleotide sequence: TGTGCCAGCAGTTACTCTGCTAGTTGGGAGACCCAGTACTTC. It codes for CASSYSASWETQYF.

This clonotype was seen many times. The rearrangement joins TRBV7-2 to TRBJ2-7; 9 bases map to TRBD2. The CDR3 is 14 amino acids. Trimming took 6 bases from V and 6 from J; bases not matched to a gene: 9. The germline V gene has CDR1 SGHTA and CDR2 FQGNSA. CDR3 DNA sequence: TGTGCCAGCAGTAATAGCGGGAGAGTTGGCGAGCAGTACTTC. Protein product: CASSNSGRVGEQYF.

This clonotype was counted a few times. The rearrangement links TRBV7-2 to TRBJ2-1; D may be TRBD2 (6 bases). Germline CDR1 reads SGHTA; CDR2 reads FQGNSA. V was cut by 6 bases and J by 0 bases, with 18 bases left in between. This CDR3 contains 17 residues. CDR3 amino acids: CASSWAGPRSSYNEQFF. The DNA of the CDR3 is TGTGCCAGCAGTTGGGCGGGACCAAGGAGCTCCTACAATGAGCAGTTCTTC.

This clonotype was seen many times. The chain carries TRBV20-1 and TRBJ2-1; 7 positions match TRBD2. V shed 4 bases and J 3 bases; nucleotides not matched to a gene: 12. The CDR3 runs 16 residues. CDR1 and CDR2 (germline): DFQATT, SNEGSKA (reference sequence). CDR3 DNA: TGCAGTGCTACACAGCGGGGAAGACCGCTCTACAATGAGCAGTTCTTC. It specifies CSATQRGRPLYNEQFF.

V gene TRBV3-1 combines with J gene TRBJ2-3; 9 bases align to TRBD2. V was pared by 4 bases and J by 0 bases, with 5 bases of the junction left unmatched. The germline V gene has CDR1 LGHDT and CDR2 YNNKEL (reference sequence). The CDR3 is 16 amino acids. The CDR3 region is CASSLRLAASTDTQYF. CDR3 sequence (DNA): TGTGCCAGCAGCCTCAGACTAGCGGCGAGCACAGATACGCAGTATTTT.

In its sample, this clonotype was seen a few times. The genes are TRBV18 and TRBJ1-5; TRBD1 matches 8 bases. The germline V gene encodes CDR1 KGHSH and CDR2 LQKENI. The CDR3 has 13 residues. J gave up 9 bases and V 6 bases, and 7 bases lay outside the gene matches. DNA for the CDR3: TGTGCCAGCTCCCCGACAGGGGATCGGCCCCAGCATTTT. Protein: CASSPTGDRPQHF.

This clonotype was observed many times. The rearrangement uses TRBV20-1 and TRBJ2-2; D remains unclear. The CDR3 sequence is 14 residues long. V was clipped by 1 base and J by 4 bases, with 10 bases between them. Per germline, CDR1 DFQATT and CDR2 SNEGSKA (reference sequence). The CDR3 DNA reads TGCAGTGCTAGAGTAAGGGTTGGCACCGGGGAGCTGTTTTTT. It codes for CSARVRVGTGELFF.

Ten or more counts support this clonotype. The junction shows a germline mismatch at one end, possibly a read error. The chain has TRBV20-1 and TRBJ2-1; a possible D gene is TRBD2 (6 bases). Germline V lookup: CDR1 DFQATT, CDR2 SNEGSKA (reference sequence). The CDR3 extends over 12 amino acids. The CDR3 loop reads CSADDAPGVCVF. DNA for the CDR3: TGCAGTGCTGACGACGCTCCGGGAGTCTGTGTCTTC.

The sample holds a few counts of this clonotype. The chain carries TRBV27 and TRBJ2-7; D uncertain. The CDR3 totals 15 residues. Germline V lookup: CDR1 MNHEY, CDR2 SMNVEV (reference sequence). Deletions cut 10 bases from V and 7 bases from J, with 26 bases between. CDR3 nucleotides: TGTGCCAACCCCCGGTCCTCTCGCAGCCCCCAAGAGCAGTACTTC. As protein: CANPRSSRSPQEQYF.

Worth noting for this clonotype: Since a much larger clone is just one base distant, this may be a read error. The genes are TRBV11-3 and TRBJ2-5; 8 bases agree with TRBD1. This CDR3 comprises 16 residues. The germline V gene encodes CDR1 SGHNT and CDR2 YENEEA. The CDR3 nucleotides read TGTGCCAGCAGCTCTCGGACAGGGCCTGACCAAGAGACCCCGTACTTC. Protein: CASSSRTGPDQETPYF.

This chain uses TRBV6-5 with TRBJ2-3; 7 bases fit TRBD2. With 0 bases clipped from V and 5 bases from J, the junction kept 8 bases outside the gene matches. Germline CDR1 MNHEY, CDR2 SVGAGI. The CDR3 runs to 16 residues. CDR3 DNA sequence: TGTGCCAGCAGTTACTCGGGGAGGGCGGTGGTAGATACGCAGTATTTT. Protein product: CASSYSGRAVVDTQYF.

The table lists this clonotype with many counts. The chain has TRBV20-1 and TRBJ2-7; 7 bases match TRBD2. Germline trimming cut 2 bases from V and 0 bases from J; bases unmatched to any gene: 4. Germline CDR1 DFQATT, CDR2 SNEGSKA (reference sequence). This CDR3 has 14 amino acids. CDR3: CSARSGTSSYEQYF. CDR3 DNA: TGCAGTGCTAGAAGCGGGACCAGCTCCTACGAGCAGTACTTC.

In its sample, this clonotype was seen many times. This chain links TRBV20-1 with TRBJ1-2, with D perhaps matching TRBD1 (6 bases). Trimming cost V 0 bases and J 2 bases, with 13 bases left between them. The CDR3 totals 15 residues. The germline V gene has CDR1 DFQATT and CDR2 SNEGSKA (reference sequence). The CDR3 here is CSARDQQGWNYGYTF. The CDR3 DNA reads TGCAGTGCTAGAGATCAACAGGGCTGGAACTATGGCTACACCTTC.